A selection of T cell receptor beta chains follows, all from one sample in a study of T cell responses to AZD1222 COVID-19 vaccine. Using immunoSEQ multiplex PCR, the repertoire was profiled, and TCRdb retains in-frame clones only, with some absent. Of 250,000 to 300,000 clones in the sample, 85% to 95% were seen once. The specimen comprised peripheral blood, sampled 28 days after the second AZD1222 dose. These receptors were taken from an adult who received the AZD1222 COVID-19 vaccine. The CDR3 runs from the conserved cysteine through the conserved F or W. The D gene is left open where the match is weak. Expanded clones get a size class; other rows say once, few or many, or leave the size out.

CDR3,DNA,J,V,size,D
CATSGAGREQYF,TGTGCCACCAGTGGGGCAGGTCGCGAGCAGTACTTC,TRBJ2-7,TRBV24-1,.,.
CATSSRDPAAGELFF,TGTGCCACCAGCAGTCGGGACCCTGCAGCCGGGGAGCTGTTTTTT,TRBJ2-2,TRBV15,.,.
CSASLNLNYGYTF,TGCAGTGCTAGTCTCAACCTTAACTATGGCTACACCTTC,TRBJ1-2,TRBV20-1,.,.
CASGPGGSYNEQFF,TGCGCCAGCGGTCCGGGAGGTTCCTACAATGAGCAGTTCTTC,TRBJ2-1,TRBV5-1,.,TRBD2
CASSEGLPGVEKLFF,TGTGCCAGCAGTGAAGGACTCCCAGGGGTAGAAAAACTGTTTTTT,TRBJ1-4,TRBV2,.,.
CASRKLTYEQYF,TGTGCCAGCAGAAAACTAACCTACGAGCAGTACTTC,TRBJ2-7,TRBV28,.,.
CASSLASGTAHNSPLHF,TGTGCCAGCAGCTTAGCCTCCGGGACCGCACATAATTCACCCCTCCACTTT,TRBJ1-6,TRBV7-9,.,.
CASSPGTARGRELFF,TGTGCCAGCAGCCCGGGGACAGCCCGTGGCCGGGAGCTGTTTTTT,TRBJ2-2,TRBV11-1,.,TRBD1
CASSSGLAGELFF,TGTGCCAGCAGTTCAGGACTAGCCGGGGAGCTGTTTTTT,TRBJ2-2,TRBV28,few,TRBD2
CASSEWRGTSGSDGEQFF,TGTGCCAGCAGTGAATGGAGAGGGACTAGCGGGAGCGATGGTGAGCAGTTCTTC,TRBJ2-1,TRBV25-1,.,TRBD2